This entry is about one T cell receptor (beta chain). The antigen is undetermined. These data belong to a study of graft-versus-host responses after intestinal transplantation. Overall study context: Anti-thymocyte globulin induction was given to all recipients, followed by tacrolimus and steroids for around three years.

Study-wide points: Among recipient marrow samples, GvH clones were found; some appeared first in ileum or blood. Early post-transplant HvG declines were associated with peak circulating GvH clone levels. Within allografts, high graft-versus-host to host-versus-graft clonal ratios were seen among patients with graft-donor T cell macrochimerism.

V lost 8 bases, J lost 4 bases, and 20 bases lay in between. CDR1 and CDR2 (germline): KGHSH, LQKENI. CDR3 length: 15 amino acids. This table comes from immunoSEQ multiplex PCR, and its TCRdb copy is limited to in-frame clones, with some not included. The table includes tens of thousands of clones, under 95% detected once. The receptor's source is a human donor who was the organ donor for an intestinal transplant. V is TRBV18 and J is TRBJ1-2; possible D gene TRBD1, 6 bases. Material: unstimulated CD8+ T cells sorted from spleen or lymph node cells, obtained before transplant. The CDR3 DNA reads TGTGCCAGCGCTCATCCGGGACATAGAGCCTATGGCTACACCTTC. Its protein is CASAHPGHRAYGYTF.